The 23 T cell receptor beta chains in this list originate from one sample, sequenced in a study of shared T cell receptors in the human thymus. Assay: immunoSEQ multiplex PCR; the TCRdb copy retains only in-frame clones and omits some. The table has hundreds of thousands of clones, roughly 86% seen once. The sample was also reused in another study, on human thymus T cells.

The source material was thymocytes. The source is a boy under two years old with a congenital heart defect.

V usage is TRBV7-2 and J usage is TRBJ1-2; D not certain. V was trimmed by 5 bases and J by 2 bases, leaving 15 bases between them. This CDR3 is built from 15 residues. In germline, CDR1 is SGHTA, CDR2 FQGNSA. DNA of the CDR3: TGTGCCAGCAGCCCACCCGCAGGCCGGAACTATGGCTACACCTTC. It yields the protein CASSPPAGRNYGYTF.

The rearrangement links TRBV14 to TRBJ2-5; TRBD1 matches at 8 bases. The CDR3 is made up of 15 amino acids. Germline V gene lookup returns CDR1 SGHDN and CDR2 FVKESK. V shed 0 bases and J 4 bases; nucleotides not matched to a gene: 4. Here the CDR3 reads CASSQDPGTGETQYF. CDR3 bases: TGTGCCAGCAGCCAAGACCCCGGGACAGGAGAGACCCAGTACTTC.

This sequence joins TRBV25-1 and TRBJ2-6, with a weak D call TRBD1 (6 bases). From germline, CDR1 is MGHDK and CDR2 SYGVNS. The CDR3 totals 18 residues. Trimming pared 4 bases from V and 1 base from J, leaving 17 bases between. This chain's CDR3 is CASSVNRVPLSGANVLTF. The CDR3 DNA is TGTGCCAGCAGTGTCAACAGGGTCCCGCTGTCTGGGGCCAACGTCCTGACTTTC.

The rearrangement uses TRBV30 and TRBJ1-1, with TRBD1 as a possible D gene (5 bases). This CDR3 contains 15 residues. Between the trimmed V and J ends, which lost 3 bases and 0 bases, there was a span of 14 bases. Germline V CDR1 and CDR2: GTSNPN, SVGIG (reference sequence). CDR3 loop: CAWSEGVWVNTEAFF. CDR3 nucleotide sequence: TGTGCCTGGAGCGAAGGGGTGTGGGTGAACACTGAAGCTTTCTTT.

V gene TRBV27 combines with J gene TRBJ1-5; 7 positions agree with TRBD1. This CDR3 spans 15 amino acids. J gave up 4 bases and V 7 bases, and 10 bases lay outside the gene matches. Per the germline V gene, CDR1 is MNHEY and CDR2 is SMNVEV (reference sequence). CDR3 residues: CASIDRARKNQPQHF. DNA for the CDR3: TGTGCCAGCATCGACAGGGCTAGAAAAAATCAGCCCCAGCATTTT.

The chain couples TRBV30 to TRBJ1-2; D is possibly TRBD1 (5 bases). The V gene lost 5 bases and the J gene lost 8 bases, with 12 bases spanning the gap. CDR1 is GTSNPN and CDR2 is SVGIG in the germline V gene (reference sequence). This CDR3 region has 11 residues. As DNA, the CDR3 is TGTGCCTGGGGGCTCAGGGTCGGCTACACCTTC. As protein: CAWGLRVGYTF.

The chain joins TRBV28 to TRBJ2-1; tentatively, D is TRBD2 (6 bases). Germline V gives CDR1 MDHEN, CDR2 SYDVKM. Between the trimmed V and J ends, which lost 6 bases and 5 bases, there was a span of 17 bases. This CDR3 contains 15 residues. The CDR3 coding sequence is TGTGCCAGCAGCGCTCGGGACGGCGGGGACAATGAGCAGTTCTTC. Amino acids: CASSARDGGDNEQFF.

This clone has a single count. CDR3 protein: CASSLDRTPTYSEQYF. CDR3 in DNA: TGTGCCAGCAGCTTGGACCGGACACCTACCTACTCCGAGCAGTACTTC. The rearrangement uses TRBV5-6 and TRBJ2-5; possible D gene TRBD1, 5 bases. The assigned J gene may be wrong: the sequence end matches TRBJ2-7 better. The germline CDR1 and CDR2 sequences are SGHDT and YYEEEE. The length of the CDR3 is 16 residues.

The rearrangement uses TRBV29-1 and TRBJ2-5; 8 nucleotides match TRBD2. Losses at the gene ends were 2 bases for V and 2 bases for J; bases not matched to a gene: 10. The CDR3 covers 16 residues. The germline gives CDR1 SQVTM, CDR2 ANQGSEA. The CDR3 nucleotides read TGCAGCGTTGAATTTCGCCGACTAGCGAGGCAAGAGACCCAGTACTTC. This sequence encodes CSVEFRRLARQETQYF. The full variable domain, completed using reference TRBV29-1 and TRBJ2-5, is SAVISQKPSRDICQRGTSLTIQCQVDSQVTMMFWYRQQPGQSLTLIATANQGSEATYESGFVIDKFPISRPNLTFSTLTVSNMSPEDSSIYLCSVEFRRLARQETQYFGPGTRLLVL.

This clone was counted a single time. The sample carries other DNA sequences with the same CDR3. This chain links TRBV27 with TRBJ1-2, with 9 bases that match TRBD1. J was trimmed by 2 bases and V by 0 bases; bases with no gene match: 1. Per the germline V gene, CDR1 is MNHEY and CDR2 is SMNVEV (reference sequence). This CDR3 has 15 residues. CDR3 region: CASSLSGTGNYGYTF. The CDR3 DNA sequence: TGTGCCAGCAGTTTATCGGGGACAGGGAACTATGGCTACACCTTC.

This chain uses TRBV6-5 with TRBJ1-5; weak D call: TRBD1 (5 bases). The CDR3 length is 14 residues. Germline V lookup: CDR1 MNHEY, CDR2 SVGAGI. V gave up 5 bases and J gave up 6 bases, with 14 bases separating them. The CDR3 is CASSGQGFGQPQHF. Written as DNA, the CDR3 is TGTGCCAGCAGTGGTCAGGGATTTGGTCAGCCCCAGCATTTT.

This chain links TRBV6-4 with TRBJ1-2; 8 bases agree with TRBD1. Germline V gives CDR1 MRHNA, CDR2 SNTAGT. The CDR3 covers 14 residues. J was trimmed by 4 bases and V by 3 bases; bases with no gene match: 4. The CDR3 reads CASSDGTGAYGYTF. CDR3 nucleotides: TGTGCCAGCAGTGATGGGACAGGCGCCTATGGCTACACCTTC.

The chain combines TRBV9 with TRBJ2-3; 14 bases map to TRBD2. The CDR3 is made up of 17 amino acids. The junction had 4 bases not matched to a gene; V was cut back by 0 bases and J by 4 bases. Germline V CDR1 and CDR2: SGDLS, YYNGEE. CDR3 in DNA: TGTGCCAGCAGCGTAGGGACTAGCGGGGGGCGGGCAGATACGCAGTATTTT. The encoded protein is CASSVGTSGGRADTQYF.

The gene calls are TRBV9 and TRBJ2-1, with 7 bases matching TRBD1. Per germline, CDR1 SGDLS and CDR2 YYNGEE. The V and J ends lost 0 bases and 7 bases, in that order; junction bases with no gene match: 7. The CDR3 runs 15 residues. The CDR3 DNA sequence: TGTGCCAGCAGCGTAGGAAGGACAGGTCAAAATGAGCAGTTCTTC. Residues: CASSVGRTGQNEQFF.

Regarding this clone: A junction boundary mismatches the germline segment, possibly from a read error. The chain recombines TRBV4-3 with TRBJ2-3; perhaps TRBD1 as D (5 bases). There are 19 residues in the CDR3. Germline values: CDR1 LGHNA, CDR2 YSLEER. CDR3 nucleotide sequence: TGCGCCAGCAGCCAAGCCCCGCCGGGTGGGGCCCCTGGCACACATACGCAGTATTTT. Its protein is CASSQAPPGGAPGTHTQYF.

V is TRBV19 and J is TRBJ2-5; 8 bases agree with TRBD1. This CDR3 has 15 amino acids. Germline CDR1 reads LNHDA; CDR2 reads SQIVND (reference sequence). The V segment lost 5 bases and the J segment 5 bases; nucleotides outside the gene matches: 10. CDR3 sequence reads: CASSGSGGSGETQYF. In DNA, the CDR3 is TGTGCCAGTAGTGGATCAGGGGGCTCGGGGGAGACCCAGTACTTC. The whole variable domain, filled in from reference TRBV19 and TRBJ2-5, reads DGGITQSPKYLFRKEGQNVTLSCEQNLNHDAMYWYRQDPGQGLRLIYYSQIVNDFQKGDIAEGYSVSREKKESFPLTVTSAQKNPTAFYLCASSGSGGSGETQYFGPGTRLLVL.

The chain combines TRBV6-4 with TRBJ1-3; tentative D call: TRBD1 (5 bases). The ends were cut back, 3 bases at V and 0 bases at J, with 9 bases in the middle. This CDR3 comprises 15 residues. Germline lookup yields CDR1 MRHNA and CDR2 SNTAGT. In nucleotides, the CDR3 is TGTGCCAGCAGTGAAGGGGCCCGCTCTGGAAACACCATATATTTT. Protein: CASSEGARSGNTIYF.

The chain has TRBV19 and TRBJ2-7, with 8 bases aligning to TRBD2. CDR1 and CDR2 from the germline V gene are LNHDA and SQIVND (reference sequence). CDR3 size: 10 residues. In DNA form, the CDR3 reads TGTAGCGGGAGATGTGACGAGCAGTACTTC. Translating it yields CSGRCDEQYF.

The chain links TRBV5-6 to TRBJ1-5; a possible D gene is TRBD1 (5 bases). Germline CDR1 reads SGHDT; CDR2 reads YYEEEE. This CDR3 region has 13 residues. V lost 3 bases and J lost 4, with 8 bases in between. CDR3 protein: CASSWGGNQPQHF. The CDR3 nucleotides are TGTGCCAGCAGCTGGGGGGGGAATCAGCCCCAGCATTTT. The full variable domain, its missing parts supplied by reference TRBV5-6 and TRBJ1-5, is DAGVTQSPTHLIKTRGQQVTLRCSPKSGHDTVSWYQQALGQGPQFIFQYYEEEERQRGNFPDRFSGHQFPNYSSELNVNALLLGDSALYLCASSWGGNQPQHFGDGTRLSIL.

This clone was seen only once. The chain links TRBV7-8 to TRBJ2-1; TRBD1 is a possible D gene (6 bases). V was clipped by 1 base and J by 8 bases, with 9 bases between them. The CDR3 is 13 amino acids. Germline CDR1 reads SGHVS; CDR2 reads FQNEAQ. This CDR3 is CASSLEGVDEQFF. In DNA, the CDR3 is TGTGCCAGCAGCTTAGAGGGGGTGGATGAGCAGTTCTTC. The whole variable domain, filled in from reference TRBV7-8 and TRBJ2-1, reads GAGVSQSPRYKVAKRGQDVALRCDPISGHVSLFWYQQALGQGPEFLTYFQNEAQLDKSGLPSDRFFAERPEGSVSTLKIQRTQQEDSAVYLCASSLEGVDEQFFGPGTRLTVL.

Written as DNA, the CDR3 is TGTGCCAGTAGTATAACAGGTTATAGCAATCAGCCCCAGCATTTT. It encodes CASSITGYSNQPQHF. The J gene is TRBJ1-5, the V gene TRBV19, with D tentatively TRBD1 (5 bases). Germline values: CDR1 LNHDA, CDR2 SQIVND (reference sequence). The CDR3 has 15 amino acids. V lost 2 bases and J lost 0, with 8 bases in between.

The chain joins TRBV4-3 to TRBJ1-1, with 8 bases fitting TRBD1. The CDR3 is 17 amino acids. The ends lost 0 bases at V and 3 bases at J; junction bases unmatched: 9. Germline V gene lookup returns CDR1 LGHNA and CDR2 YSLEER. CDR3 loop: CASSQDTDREEYTEAFF. CDR3 bases: TGCGCCAGCAGCCAAGATACGGACAGGGAGGAGTACACTGAAGCTTTCTTT.

For this clone: The sample holds other DNA sequences that translate to the same CDR3. The chain has TRBV12-5 and TRBJ1-5, with TRBD1 as a possible D gene (5 bases). The CDR3 extends over 15 amino acids. Deletions cut 6 bases from V and 6 bases from J, with 18 bases between. CDR1 and CDR2 from the germline V gene are LGHNT and FRNRAP. The CDR3, as DNA: TGTGCTAGTGGGACGCCGGGACTGCCCCCTCAGCCCCAGCATTTT. As protein: CASGTPGLPPQPQHF. Filled out from reference TRBV12-5 and TRBJ1-5, the complete variable domain reads DARVTQTPRHKVTEMGQEVTMRCQPILGHNTVFWYRQTMMQGLELLAYFRNRAPLDDSGMPKDRFSAEMPDATLATLKIQPSEPRDSAVYFCASGTPGLPPQPQHFGDGTRLSIL.